Listed below are T cell receptor beta chains from one sample, sequenced in a study of T cells in Graves' hyperthyroidism and ophthalmopathy. TCRdb re-analysed the multiplex PCR reads in MiXCR, keeping a single row per CDR3 protein. The data show around 350,000 distinct CDR3 sequences, around 15% seen once. Sequenced input: blood. The receptors stem from a woman between 55 and 75 years old with Graves' ophthalmopathy. CDR3s include the opening cysteine and the closing phenylalanine or tryptophan. A D gene is named only where the DNA matches it firmly. Some rows have no size entry. The others give once, few or many, or a class for an expanded clone.

v_gene	abundance	j_gene	d_gene	CDR3aa	CDR3nt
TRBV9	many	TRBJ2-5	-	CASSADGGEETQYF	TGTGCCAGCAGCGCAGATGGAGGGGAAGAGACCCAGTACTTC
TRBV29-1	-	TRBJ2-5	-	CSVAERQETQYF	TGCAGCGTTGCAGAGCGGCAAGAGACCCAGTACTTC
TRBV3-1	few	TRBJ2-3	-	CASSHAAGTDTQYF	TGTGCCAGCAGCCATGCCGCGGGTACAGATACGCAGTATTTT
TRBV30	many	TRBJ1-5	-	CAWSATDNQPQHF	TGTGCCTGGAGTGCCACAGACAATCAGCCCCAGCATTTT
TRBV19	-	TRBJ2-3	-	CASGVDTQYF	TGTGCCAGTGGAGTGGATACGCAGTATTTT
TRBV18	many	TRBJ2-1	-	CASTRRGNEQFF	TGTGCCAGCACCAGAAGAGGCAATGAGCAGTTCTTC
TRBV12-3/TRBV12-4	few	TRBJ2-7	-	CASSAHREQYF	TGTGCCAGCAGCGCCCACAGGGAGCAGTACTTC
TRBV2	few	TRBJ2-7	TRBD2	CASSVLTSGEQYF	TGTGCCAGCAGTGTACTGACTAGCGGGGAGCAGTACTTC
TRBV28	few	TRBJ2-2	-	CASSSDRRAGNTGELFF	TGTGCCAGCAGTTCCGATCGGAGAGCCGGGAACACCGGGGAGCTGTTTTTT
TRBV20-1	-	TRBJ2-2	-	CSALTGERSGTGELFF	TGCAGTGCTCTAACGGGGGAAAGGTCGGGCACCGGGGAGCTGTTTTTT
TRBV7-2	many	TRBJ2-7	-	CASSLIRSSSPSYF	TGTGCCAGCAGCTTAATTAGGAGCAGCTCACCTTCTTACTTC
TRBV7-2	many	TRBJ2-7	TRBD2	CASRELAGVYEQYF	TGTGCCAGCAGGGAACTAGCGGGAGTCTACGAGCAGTACTTC
TRBV19	few	TRBJ2-3	TRBD2	CASSIVGGRQYTDTQYF	TGTGCCAGTAGTATAGTGGGAGGGAGGCAATACACAGATACGCAGTATTTT
TRBV6-1	-	TRBJ2-5	TRBD1	CASSPLGTGAQETQYF	TGTGCCAGCAGTCCGCTTGGGACAGGGGCGCAAGAGACCCAGTACTTC
TRBV24-1	many	TRBJ2-5	TRBD2	CATSDGGLAGWQETQYF	TGTGCCACCAGTGATGGGGGACTAGCGGGATGGCAAGAGACCCAGTACTTC
TRBV27	many	TRBJ2-2	-	CASSLFGTPANTGELFF	TGTGCCAGCAGTTTGTTTGGGACTCCCGCGAACACCGGGGAGCTGTTTTTT
TRBV28	many	TRBJ1-2	-	CASSLSGRLDYGYTF	TGTGCCAGCAGTTTAAGTGGCAGACTTGACTATGGCTACACCTTC
TRBV3-1	many	TRBJ2-1	TRBD2	CASSQGLAGGREQFF	TGTGCCAGCAGCCAAGGACTAGCGGGAGGTCGAGAGCAGTTCTTC
TRBV6-5	many	TRBJ2-7	TRBD1	CASTGTGHTYEQYF	TGTGCCAGCACCGGGACAGGCCATACCTACGAGCAGTACTTC
TRBV11-1	many	TRBJ1-1	-	CASMRDGQRDTEAFF	TGTGCCAGCATGAGAGACGGACAAAGGGACACTGAAGCTTTCTTT
TRBV2	many	TRBJ1-5	-	CASSDPYGRESYQPQHF	TGTGCCAGCAGTGACCCTTACGGCAGGGAGTCTTATCAGCCCCAGCATTTT
TRBV3-1	many	TRBJ2-7	-	CASSQVSYEQYF	TGTGCCAGCAGCCAAGTTTCCTACGAGCAGTACTTC
TRBV19	-	TRBJ2-1	-	CASSIESYSYNEQFF	TGTGCCAGTAGTATAGAGTCCTACTCCTACAATGAGCAGTTCTTC
TRBV10-2	many	TRBJ2-2	TRBD2	CASKVTSGNTGELFF	TGCGCCAGCAAAGTAACTAGCGGGAACACCGGGGAGCTGTTTTTT
TRBV9	many	TRBJ2-7	-	CASSVGAEGDEQYF	TGTGCCAGCAGCGTAGGAGCCGAGGGGGACGAGCAGTACTTC
TRBV28	few	TRBJ2-1	-	CASSRGLGKNEQFF	TGTGCCAGCAGTCGCGGTTTGGGCAAGAATGAGCAGTTCTTC
TRBV28	few	TRBJ2-5	TRBD2	CASTSPLAGGEETQYF	TGTGCCAGCACATCCCCCCTAGCGGGAGGGGAAGAGACCCAGTACTTC
TRBV12-3/TRBV12-4	many	TRBJ2-2	-	CAGSRKGNTGELFF	TGTGCCGGGTCAAGAAAGGGTAACACCGGGGAGCTGTTTTTT
TRBV6-1	few	TRBJ1-4	-	CASRRSHTGSNEKLFF	TGTGCCAGCAGGAGGTCCCATACGGGTTCTAATGAAAAACTGTTTTTT
TRBV3-1	many	TRBJ2-5	-	CASSQGSGYQETQYF	TGTGCCAGCAGCCAAGGTTCGGGGTACCAAGAGACCCAGTACTTC
TRBV6-1	-	TRBJ2-7	TRBD1	CASIPGQGRFYEQYF	TGTGCCAGCATTCCGGGACAGGGACGCTTCTACGAGCAGTACTTC
TRBV25-1	-	TRBJ2-3	-	CASSELTDTQYF	TGTGCCAGCAGTGAATTGACAGATACGCAGTATTTT
TRBV19	few	TRBJ2-2	TRBD2	CASSIGAGAIGGELFF	TGTGCCAGTAGTATTGGGGCGGGAGCTATTGGCGGGGAGCTGTTTTTT
TRBV7-3	many	TRBJ2-3	TRBD2	CASSTSVGLAGVPGWTSTDTQYF	TGTGCCAGCAGCACCTCGGTGGGGCTAGCGGGAGTTCCAGGGTGGACTAGCACAGATACGCAGTATTTT
TRBV10-3	many	TRBJ2-7	TRBD2	CASRLAGGPYEQYF	TGTGCCTCCAGGTTAGCGGGAGGGCCCTACGAGCAGTACTTC
TRBV15	few	TRBJ1-6	-	CATSRVGGYSPLHF	TGTGCCACCAGCAGAGTCGGGGGTTATTCACCCCTCCACTTT
TRBV28	many	TRBJ2-1	TRBD2	CASSPGGAGGRRNEQFF	TGTGCCAGCAGTCCGGGAGGAGCGGGAGGGCGACGGAATGAGCAGTTCTTC
TRBV2	-	TRBJ1-5	-	CASSPTGWGSSNQPQHF	TGTGCCAGCAGCCCGACGGGTTGGGGATCTAGCAATCAGCCCCAGCATTTT
TRBV29-1	-	TRBJ2-5	-	CSVHGRTQETQYF	TGCAGCGTCCACGGGCGTACTCAAGAGACCCAGTACTTC
TRBV6-1	many	TRBJ2-3	TRBD1	CASSYGTGYADTQYF	TGTGCCAGCAGTTACGGGACAGGGTATGCAGATACGCAGTATTTT
TRBV4-1	-	TRBJ2-1	TRBD2	CASSQGTSGRVNEQFF	TGCGCCAGCAGCCAAGGGACTAGCGGGAGGGTAAATGAGCAGTTCTTC
TRBV29-1	-	TRBJ2-1	-	CSAARGGKKVNEQFF	TGCAGCGCCGCCCGAGGGGGGAAGAAGGTCAATGAGCAGTTCTTC